These 5 T cell receptor beta chains originate from one sample sequenced in a study of patients and donors after allogeneic stem cell transplantation. MiXCR, applied by TCRdb to the RT-PCR reads, yields one record per CDR3 protein. The sample yields 410,000 or so distinct CDR3 sequences, 16% seen once. The sample taken for sequencing was blood, either unsorted or a sorted T cell fraction (not recorded which). Receptor source: a human donor who was either an allogeneic HSCT recipient or a stem cell or donor lymphocyte infusion donor (not recorded which). It is not recorded whose cells these are; they may come from a transplant donor.

J is TRBJ2-1 and V is TRBV4-3, with 11 bases lining up with TRBD2. Trimming cost V 6 bases and J 7 bases; bases outside gene matches: 8. Germline V gives CDR1 LGHNA, CDR2 YSLEER. The CDR3 runs 15 residues. The CDR3 region is CASSVGTSGGNEQFF. CDR3 bases: TGCGCCAGCAGTGTCGGAACTAGCGGGGGTAATGAGCAGTTCTTC.

This clonotype was found a few times. This sequence joins TRBV5-1 and TRBJ2-1, with 11 bases fitting TRBD1. The CDR3 runs to 16 residues. V lost 1 base, J lost 6 bases, and 6 bases stayed unmatched. Germline V CDR1 and CDR2: SGHRS, YFSETQ. The CDR3 sequence: CASSLTPDRGLNEQFF. The CDR3 region has the DNA TGCGCCAGCAGCTTGACCCCGGACAGGGGGCTCAATGAGCAGTTCTTC.

This clonotype was seen many times. The V call is TRBV4-2, the J call TRBJ2-3; a weak D match, TRBD1 (6 bases). The CDR3 is made up of 14 amino acids. Germline lookup yields CDR1 LGHNA and CDR2 YNFKEQ. V lost 1 base, J lost 6 bases, and 11 bases lay in between. CDR3 in amino acids: CASSQGERGDTQYF. CDR3 sequence (DNA): TGTGCCAGCAGCCAAGGGGAAAGGGGGGATACGCAGTATTTT.

This clonotype turned up a few times. V and J are TRBV5-1 and TRBJ1-1; a weak D match, TRBD1 (6 bases). Looked up from germline, CDR1 is SGHRS and CDR2 is YFSETQ. Trimming pared 4 bases from V and 6 bases from J, leaving 16 bases between. The CDR3 is 14 residues long. The CDR3 is CASSILEGGPEAFF. The CDR3 nucleotides read TGCGCCAGCAGCATCCTAGAAGGGGGTCCTGAAGCTTTCTTT.

This clonotype was observed at least ten times. The gene calls are TRBV4-2 and TRBJ2-7; 7 bases match TRBD2. Germline loops: CDR1 LGHNA, CDR2 YNFKEQ. Trimming cost V 3 bases and J 2 bases; bases outside gene matches: 10. The CDR3 consists of 16 residues. The DNA for the CDR3 is TGTGCCAGCAGCCATGCCCCAAGCGGGGAAACCTACGAGCAGTACTTC. Amino acid sequence: CASSHAPSGETYEQYF.